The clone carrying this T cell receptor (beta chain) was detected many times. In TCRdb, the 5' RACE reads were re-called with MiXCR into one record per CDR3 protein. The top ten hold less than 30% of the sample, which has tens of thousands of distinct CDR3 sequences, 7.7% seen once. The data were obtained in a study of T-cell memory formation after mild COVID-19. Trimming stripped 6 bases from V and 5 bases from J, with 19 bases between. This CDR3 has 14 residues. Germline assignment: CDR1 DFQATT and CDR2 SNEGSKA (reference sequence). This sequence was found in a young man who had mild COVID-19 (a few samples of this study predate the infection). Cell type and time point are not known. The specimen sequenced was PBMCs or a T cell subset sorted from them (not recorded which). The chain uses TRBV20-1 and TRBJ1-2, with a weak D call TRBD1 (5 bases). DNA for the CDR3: TGCAGTGCCCGTACCCCCAGGGAGCCGTATGGCTACACCTTC. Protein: CSARTPREPYGYTF.